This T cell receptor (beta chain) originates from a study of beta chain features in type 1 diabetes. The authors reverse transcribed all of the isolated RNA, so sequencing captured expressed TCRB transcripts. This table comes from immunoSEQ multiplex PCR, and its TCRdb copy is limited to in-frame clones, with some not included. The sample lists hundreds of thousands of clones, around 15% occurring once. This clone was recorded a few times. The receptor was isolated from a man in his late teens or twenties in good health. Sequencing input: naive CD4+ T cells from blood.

The CDR3 sequence is CASSGSGKKAETQYF. Written as DNA, the CDR3 is TGTGCCAGCAGTGGAAGCGGGAAAAAGGCAGAGACCCAGTACTTC. J is TRBJ2-5 and V is TRBV28; 7 nucleotides line up with TRBD2. Looked up from germline, CDR1 is MDHEN and CDR2 is SYDVKM. The CDR3 has 15 amino acids. V lost 5 bases and J lost 4; bases outside the gene matches: 10.